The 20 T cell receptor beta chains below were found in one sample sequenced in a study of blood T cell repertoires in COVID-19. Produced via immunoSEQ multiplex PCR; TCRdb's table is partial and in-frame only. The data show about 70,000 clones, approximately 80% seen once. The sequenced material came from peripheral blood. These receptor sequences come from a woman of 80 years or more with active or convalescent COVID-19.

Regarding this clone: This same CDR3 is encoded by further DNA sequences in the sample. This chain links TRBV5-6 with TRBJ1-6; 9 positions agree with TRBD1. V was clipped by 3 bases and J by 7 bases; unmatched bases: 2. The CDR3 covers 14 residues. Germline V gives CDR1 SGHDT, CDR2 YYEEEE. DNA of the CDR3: TGTGCCAGCAGCTCCGACAGGGGGAATTCACCCCTCCACTTT. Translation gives CASSSDRGNSPLHF.

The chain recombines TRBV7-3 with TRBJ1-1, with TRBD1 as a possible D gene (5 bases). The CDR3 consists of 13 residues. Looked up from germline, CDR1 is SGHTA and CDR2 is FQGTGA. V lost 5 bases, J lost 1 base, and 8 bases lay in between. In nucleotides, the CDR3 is TGTGCCAGCAGCGTTACAGGGAACACTGAAGCTTTCTTT. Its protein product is CASSVTGNTEAFF.

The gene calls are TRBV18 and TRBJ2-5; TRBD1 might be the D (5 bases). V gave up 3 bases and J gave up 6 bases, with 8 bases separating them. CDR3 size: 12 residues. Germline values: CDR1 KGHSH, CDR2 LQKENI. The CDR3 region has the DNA TGTGCCAGCTCACCCGACAGCCAGACCCAGTACTTC. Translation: CASSPDSQTQYF. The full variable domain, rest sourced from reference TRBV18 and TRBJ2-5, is NAGVMQNPRHLVRRRGQEARLRCSPMKGHSHVYWYRQLPEEGLKFMVYLQKENIIDESGMPKERFSAEFPKEGPSILRIQQVVRGDSAAYFCASSPDSQTQYFGPGTRLLVL.

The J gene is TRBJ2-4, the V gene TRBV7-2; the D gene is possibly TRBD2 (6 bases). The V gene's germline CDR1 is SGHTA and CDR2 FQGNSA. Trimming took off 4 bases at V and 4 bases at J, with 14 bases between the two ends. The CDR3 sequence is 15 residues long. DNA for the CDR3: TGTGCCAGCAGCTCCCCGGAGGGAACAAAAAACATTCAGTACTTC. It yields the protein CASSSPEGTKNIQYF.

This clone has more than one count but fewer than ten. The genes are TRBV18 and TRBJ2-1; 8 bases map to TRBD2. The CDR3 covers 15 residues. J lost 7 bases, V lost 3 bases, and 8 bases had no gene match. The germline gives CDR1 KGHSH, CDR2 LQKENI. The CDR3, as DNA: TGTGCCAGCTCACCGCCGGGACTAGGGATGAATGAGCAGTTCTTC. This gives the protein CASSPPGLGMNEQFF. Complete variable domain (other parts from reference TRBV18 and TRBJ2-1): NAGVMQNPRHLVRRRGQEARLRCSPMKGHSHVYWYRQLPEEGLKFMVYLQKENIIDESGMPKERFSAEFPKEGPSILRIQQVVRGDSAAYFCASSPPGLGMNEQFFGPGTRLTVL.

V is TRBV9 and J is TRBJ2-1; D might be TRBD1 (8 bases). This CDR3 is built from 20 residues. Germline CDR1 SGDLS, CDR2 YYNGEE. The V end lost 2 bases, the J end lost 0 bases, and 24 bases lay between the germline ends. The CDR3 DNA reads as TGTGCCAGCAGCGTTCGGGGGGTTATAGGACAGGGACTCTCCTACAATGAGCAGTTCTTC. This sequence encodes CASSVRGVIGQGLSYNEQFF. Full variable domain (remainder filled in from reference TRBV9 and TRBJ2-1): DSGVTQTPKHLITATGQRVTLRCSPRSGDLSVYWYQQSLDQGLQFLIQYYNGEERAKGNILERFSAQQFPDLHSELNLSSLELGDSALYFCASSVRGVIGQGLSYNEQFFGPGTRLTVL.

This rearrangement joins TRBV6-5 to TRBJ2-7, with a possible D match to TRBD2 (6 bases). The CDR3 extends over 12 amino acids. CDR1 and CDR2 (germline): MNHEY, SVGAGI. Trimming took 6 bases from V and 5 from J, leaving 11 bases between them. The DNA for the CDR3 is TGTGCCAGCAGCCCGGGACTTAACGAGCAGTACTTC. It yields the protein CASSPGLNEQYF.

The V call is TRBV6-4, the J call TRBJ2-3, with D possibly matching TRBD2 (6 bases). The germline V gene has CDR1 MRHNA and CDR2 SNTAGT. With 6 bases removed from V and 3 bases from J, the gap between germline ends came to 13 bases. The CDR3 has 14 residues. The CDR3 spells CASSGSGGTDTQYF. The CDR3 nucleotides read TGTGCCAGCAGCGGGAGTGGGGGGACAGATACGCAGTATTTT.

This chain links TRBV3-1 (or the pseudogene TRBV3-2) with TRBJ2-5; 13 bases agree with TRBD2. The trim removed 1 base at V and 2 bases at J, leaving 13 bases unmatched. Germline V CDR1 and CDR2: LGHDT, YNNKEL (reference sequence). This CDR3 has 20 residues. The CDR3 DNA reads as TGTGCCAGCAGCCAAGGGCATACTAGCGGGAGGGGTCGAGTGCAAGAGACCCAGTACTTC. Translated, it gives CASSQGHTSGRGRVQETQYF.

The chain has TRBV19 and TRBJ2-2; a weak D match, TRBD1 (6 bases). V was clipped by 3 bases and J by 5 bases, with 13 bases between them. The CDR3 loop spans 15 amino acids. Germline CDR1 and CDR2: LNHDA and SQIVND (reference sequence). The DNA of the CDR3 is TGTGCCAGTAGTATTCAGGCAGGGGAAACCGGGGAGCTGTTTTTT. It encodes CASSIQAGETGELFF.

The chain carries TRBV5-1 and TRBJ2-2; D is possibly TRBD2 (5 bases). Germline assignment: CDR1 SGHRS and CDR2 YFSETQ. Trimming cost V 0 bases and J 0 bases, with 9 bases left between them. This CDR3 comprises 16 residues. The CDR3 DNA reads TGCGCCAGCAGCTTGGCAGCGGCGACGAACACCGGGGAGCTGTTTTTT. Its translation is CASSLAAATNTGELFF. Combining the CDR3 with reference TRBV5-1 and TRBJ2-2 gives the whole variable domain KAGVTQTPRYLIKTRGQQVTLSCSPISGHRSVSWYQQTPGQGLQFLFEYFSETQRNKGNFPGRFSGRQFSNSRSEMNVSTLELGDSALYLCASSLAAATNTGELFFGEGSRLTVL.

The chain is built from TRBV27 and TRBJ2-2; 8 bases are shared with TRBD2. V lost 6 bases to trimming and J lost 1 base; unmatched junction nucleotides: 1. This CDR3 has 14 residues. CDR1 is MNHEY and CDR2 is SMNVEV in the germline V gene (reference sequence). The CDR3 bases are TGTGCCAGCAGAAGCGGGAGGAACACCGGGGAGCTGTTTTTT. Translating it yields CASRSGRNTGELFF.

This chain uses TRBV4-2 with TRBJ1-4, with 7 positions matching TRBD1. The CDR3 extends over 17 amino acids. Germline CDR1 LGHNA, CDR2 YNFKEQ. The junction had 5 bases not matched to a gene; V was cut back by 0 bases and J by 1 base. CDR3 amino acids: CASSQEGTAKTNEKLFF. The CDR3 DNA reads TGTGCCAGCAGCCAAGAGGGGACAGCCAAAACTAATGAAAAACTGTTTTTT.

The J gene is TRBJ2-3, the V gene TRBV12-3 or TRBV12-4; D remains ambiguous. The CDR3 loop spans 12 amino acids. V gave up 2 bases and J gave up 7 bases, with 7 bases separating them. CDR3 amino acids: CASSLTTNTQYF. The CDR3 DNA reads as TGTGCCAGCAGTTTAACGACAAATACGCAGTATTTT.

CDR3 nucleotide sequence: TGCGCCAGCAGCTTGGCCGCCAGGGGGAACGAGCAGTACTTC. Residues: CASSLAARGNEQYF. The chain has TRBV5-1 and TRBJ2-7, with 7 bases identical to TRBD1. This CDR3 spans 14 amino acids. J lost 5 bases, V lost 0 bases, and 5 bases had no gene match. The V gene's germline CDR1 is SGHRS and CDR2 YFSETQ.

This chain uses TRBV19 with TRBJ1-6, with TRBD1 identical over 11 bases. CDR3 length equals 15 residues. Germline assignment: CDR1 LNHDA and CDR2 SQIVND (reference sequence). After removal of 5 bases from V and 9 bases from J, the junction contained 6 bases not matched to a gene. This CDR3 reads CASSATGQGVSPLHF. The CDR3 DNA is TGTGCCAGTAGTGCGACGGGACAGGGGGTTTCACCCCTCCACTTT.

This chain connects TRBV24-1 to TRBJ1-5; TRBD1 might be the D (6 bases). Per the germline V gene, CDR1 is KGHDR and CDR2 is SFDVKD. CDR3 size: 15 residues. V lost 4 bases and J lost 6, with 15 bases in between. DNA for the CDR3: TGTGCCACCAGTGACAGGGGCCTGGGGAGTCAGCCCCAGCATTTT. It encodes CATSDRGLGSQPQHF.

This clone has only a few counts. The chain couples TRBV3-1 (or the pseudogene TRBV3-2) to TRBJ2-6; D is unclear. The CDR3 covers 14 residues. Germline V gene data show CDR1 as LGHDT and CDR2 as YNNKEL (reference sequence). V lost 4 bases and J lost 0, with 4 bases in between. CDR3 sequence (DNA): TGTGCCAGCAGCCCCATCTCTGGGGCCAACGTCCTGACTTTC. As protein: CASSPISGANVLTF.

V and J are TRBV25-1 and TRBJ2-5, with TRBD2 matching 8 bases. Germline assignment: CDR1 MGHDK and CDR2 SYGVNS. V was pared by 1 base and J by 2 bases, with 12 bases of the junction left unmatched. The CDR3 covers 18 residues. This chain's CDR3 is CASSEFGISGDFQETQYF. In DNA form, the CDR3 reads TGTGCCAGCAGTGAATTCGGTATTAGCGGGGATTTTCAAGAGACCCAGTACTTC.

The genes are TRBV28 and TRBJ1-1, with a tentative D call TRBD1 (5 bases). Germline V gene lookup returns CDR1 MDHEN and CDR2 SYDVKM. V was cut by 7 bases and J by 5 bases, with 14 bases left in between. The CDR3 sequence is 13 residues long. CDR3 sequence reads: CASISGGRTEAFF. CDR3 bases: TGTGCCAGCATCTCCGGGGGGAGGACTGAAGCTTTCTTT.